The 9 T cell receptor beta chains presented below share a single source sample, sequenced in a study of CD8+ T cells in alopecia areata. Following extraction, RNA underwent reverse transcription to cDNA, which served as the sequencing template. The assay was immunoSEQ multiplex PCR, and TCRdb's table has in-frame clones only and misses some. The sample has about 270,000 clones, none seen only once. The sorting of pooled cutaneous lymph node cells relied on CD4, CD8alpha, NKG2D, NKG2ACE and other markers. The sequenced sample consisted of CD4+ T cells sorted from a lymph node. These receptors originate from a C3H/HeJ mouse with alopecia areata. Strain haplotype at MHC: H2-k.

Turning to this clone: Germline and genes here are mouse. The read terminates 4 residues before the CDR3 end, so the remaining end is supplied by the germline J gene. Other DNA sequences of this sample code for an identical CDR3. The chain recombines TRBV13-1 with TRBJ2-1; D uncertain. Per the germline V gene, CDR1 is NSHNY and CDR2 is SYGAGN. Trimming took off 0 bases at V and 0 bases at J, with 7 bases between the two ends. The CDR3 is made up of 15 amino acids. CDR3 in amino acids: CASSDATDNYAEQFF. CDR3 DNA (partial): TGTGCCAGCAGTGATGCTACAGATAACTATGCT.

There are a few counts of this clone. Gene names are mouse gene names. The missing CDR3 end, 4 residues past where the read stops, is filled in from the germline J gene. This sample also contains other DNA sequences that code for the same CDR3. The chain uses TRBV1 and TRBJ1-2; D is perhaps TRBD1 (5 bases). The CDR3 loop spans 15 amino acids. The germline V gene encodes CDR1 NSQYPW and CDR2 LRSPGD (reference sequence). Deletions cut 1 base from V and 0 bases from J, with 9 bases between. This CDR3 reads CTCSAGGGANSDYTF. The DNA read from the CDR3 is TGCACCTGCAGTGCAGGGGGCGGAGCAAACTCC.

On this clone: Gene labels here are mouse ones. The read finishes 4 residues shy of the CDR3 end, and the germline J gene is used to complete it. The chain combines TRBV14 with TRBJ2-1; a weak D match, TRBD1 (6 bases). The germline V gene has CDR1 SGHDT and CDR2 FRDEAV. The CDR3 loop spans 15 amino acids. Trimming removed 2 bases from V and 1 base from J, with 10 bases in between. Incomplete CDR3 DNA: TGTGCCAGCAGTTTGGAGGGGGAGAACTATGCT. Amino acids: CASSLEGENYA. The CDR3 reads in full as CASSLEGENYAEQFF.

This clone has ten or more counts. Gene labels here are mouse ones. The observed sequence ends 4 residues before the CDR3 terminus, with the missing tail filled in from the germline J gene. The V call is TRBV14, the J call TRBJ2-5, with TRBD1 matching over 7 bases. This CDR3 spans 13 amino acids. The V gene's germline CDR1 is SGHDT and CDR2 FRDEAV. The sequenced part of the CDR3 DNA is TGTGCCAGCAGTTTCGGGACAGAAGAC. Translating it yields CASSFGTED. The entire CDR3 sequence reads CASSFGTEDTQYF.

Worth noting for this clone: Genes and germline come from the mouse. From the germline J gene comes the end of the CDR3, since the read stops 4 residues before it. The sample carries other DNA sequences with the same CDR3. The rearrangement joins TRBV13-3 to TRBJ2-5; 8 bases are shared with TRBD2. The CDR3 extends over 14 amino acids. Germline V gene data show CDR1 as NNHDY and CDR2 as SYVADS. The part of the CDR3 DNA that was read is TGTGCCAGCAGTGACCCTGGGGGGAGAGAC. Amino acids: CASSDPGGRD. The whole CDR3 region reads CASSDPGGRDTQYF.

This clone has at least ten counts. Mouse germline and gene names are used. The read falls 4 residues short of the CDR3 end, and the missing part is taken from the germline J gene. The rearrangement links TRBV17 to TRBJ2-2; 9 bases agree with TRBD1. The length of the CDR3 is 15 residues. With 3 bases clipped from V and 4 bases from J, the junction kept 3 bases outside the gene matches. From germline, CDR1 is MNHDT and CDR2 YYDKIL. CDR3 region: CASSRGDRATGQLYF. CDR3 bases read: TGTGCTAGCAGTAGGGGGGACAGGGCCACCGGG.

This clone was seen only a few times. Genes and germline are mouse. The observed sequence ends 4 residues before the CDR3 terminus, with the missing tail filled in from the germline J gene. V is TRBV13-1 and J is TRBJ2-5, with 8 positions matching TRBD2. After removal of 0 bases from V and 2 bases from J, the junction contained 5 bases not matched to a gene. Germline-derived CDR1 and CDR2 are NSHNY and SYGAGN. There are 16 residues in the CDR3. The CDR3 sequence is CASSDARGGRQDTQYF. Partial CDR3 DNA: TGTGCCAGCAGTGATGCGAGGGGGGGCCGCCAAGAC.

This clone turned up a few times. Gene and germline names: mouse. With the read ending 4 residues before the CDR3 end, the germline J gene is used to fill in that end. The rearrangement joins TRBV19 to TRBJ1-1; D is perhaps TRBD1 (6 bases). Trimming cost V 4 bases and J 3 bases, with 13 bases left between them. Germline V gene data show CDR1 as FNHDT and CDR2 as SITEND (reference sequence). The CDR3 contains 14 residues. CDR3 residues: CASSSSGTYTEVFF. CDR3 DNA, as far as it was read: TGTGCCAGCAGTTCCTCCGGGACATACACA. Complete variable domain (other parts from reference TRBV19 and TRBJ1-1): GGIITQTPKFLIGQEGQKLTLKCQQNFNHDTMYWYRQDSGKGLRLIYYSITENDLQKGDLSEGYDASREKKSSFSLTVTSAQKNEMAVFLCASSSSGTYTEVFFGKGTRLTVV.

This clone was seen a handful of times. The genes are named according to mouse. The observed sequence ends 4 residues before the CDR3 terminus, with the missing tail filled in from the germline J gene. The chain combines TRBV19 with TRBJ2-2, with TRBD2 matching 9 bases. V dropped 2 bases and J dropped 5; count of bases not matched to a gene: 4. CDR1 and CDR2 from the germline V gene are FNHDT and SITEND (reference sequence). The CDR3 is made up of 15 amino acids. The CDR3: CASSITGGRTGQLYF. The covered CDR3 bases are TGTGCCAGCAGTATCACTGGGGGGCGGACCGGG.